This note documents a single T cell receptor beta chain sequence. Its specificity is not known. The CDR3 loop spans 15 amino acids. Trimming at V came to 5 bases and at J to 2 bases, leaving 6 bases not matched to a gene. CDR1 is SGHRS and CDR2 is YFSETQ in the germline V gene. Unique molecular identifiers were incorporated when the TCRbeta library was constructed. TCRdb re-called the PCR reads through MiXCR, storing one row per CDR3 protein. The sample yields about 980,000 distinct CDR3 sequences, less than 30% seen once. The data were taken from a study of T-cell reconstitution after alpha-beta-depleted transplantation in children. Regarding the study as a whole: Diversity of TCRbeta at day 60 was high in some patients, arising from surviving recipient T cells and thymic progenitors.

The source material was PBMCs, mostly from graft donor cells, sampled 360 days after TCRalphabeta/CD19-depleted stem cell transplant. The receptor comes from a boy under two years old who had a stem cell transplant for SCID, so the T cells may come from the graft donor. The chain joins TRBV5-1 to TRBJ1-5, with 8 bases aligning to TRBD1. The CDR3 nucleotides are TGCGCCAGCAGTTTGACGACAGGGGGCAATCAGCCCCAGCATTTT. Translation gives CASSLTTGGNQPQHF.